Each of the 2 T cell receptor beta chains below was sequenced from the same sample in a study of identical twins. TCRdb analysed the 5' RACE reads with MiXCR anew, one entry per CDR3 protein. The table shows some 460,000 distinct CDR3 sequences, with about 14% occurring only once. These data also formed part of another study, on yellow fever vaccine responses in identical twins.

The sample consisted of CD4+ T cells sorted from blood. The origin of the receptors is a woman aged 18-29 years in good health.

The chain combines TRBV2 with TRBJ2-1; D gene ambiguous. Trimming pared 7 bases from V and 9 bases from J, leaving 10 bases between. Germline V CDR1 and CDR2: SNHLY, FYNNEI. This CDR3 contains 11 residues. In nucleotides, the CDR3 is TGTGCCAGCAACAACAGACTTGAGCAGTTCTTC. Its protein is CASNNRLEQFF.

The J gene is TRBJ1-1, the V gene TRBV7-2, with 9 bases matching TRBD1. Losses at the gene ends were 2 bases for V and 7 bases for J; bases not matched to a gene: 11. The germline gives CDR1 SGHTA, CDR2 FQGNSA. The CDR3 sequence is 16 residues long. The CDR3 DNA follows: TGTGCCAGCAGCTTAATAACGGGACAGGGTAGGGTTGAAGCTTTCTTT. Translating it yields CASSLITGQGRVEAFF.